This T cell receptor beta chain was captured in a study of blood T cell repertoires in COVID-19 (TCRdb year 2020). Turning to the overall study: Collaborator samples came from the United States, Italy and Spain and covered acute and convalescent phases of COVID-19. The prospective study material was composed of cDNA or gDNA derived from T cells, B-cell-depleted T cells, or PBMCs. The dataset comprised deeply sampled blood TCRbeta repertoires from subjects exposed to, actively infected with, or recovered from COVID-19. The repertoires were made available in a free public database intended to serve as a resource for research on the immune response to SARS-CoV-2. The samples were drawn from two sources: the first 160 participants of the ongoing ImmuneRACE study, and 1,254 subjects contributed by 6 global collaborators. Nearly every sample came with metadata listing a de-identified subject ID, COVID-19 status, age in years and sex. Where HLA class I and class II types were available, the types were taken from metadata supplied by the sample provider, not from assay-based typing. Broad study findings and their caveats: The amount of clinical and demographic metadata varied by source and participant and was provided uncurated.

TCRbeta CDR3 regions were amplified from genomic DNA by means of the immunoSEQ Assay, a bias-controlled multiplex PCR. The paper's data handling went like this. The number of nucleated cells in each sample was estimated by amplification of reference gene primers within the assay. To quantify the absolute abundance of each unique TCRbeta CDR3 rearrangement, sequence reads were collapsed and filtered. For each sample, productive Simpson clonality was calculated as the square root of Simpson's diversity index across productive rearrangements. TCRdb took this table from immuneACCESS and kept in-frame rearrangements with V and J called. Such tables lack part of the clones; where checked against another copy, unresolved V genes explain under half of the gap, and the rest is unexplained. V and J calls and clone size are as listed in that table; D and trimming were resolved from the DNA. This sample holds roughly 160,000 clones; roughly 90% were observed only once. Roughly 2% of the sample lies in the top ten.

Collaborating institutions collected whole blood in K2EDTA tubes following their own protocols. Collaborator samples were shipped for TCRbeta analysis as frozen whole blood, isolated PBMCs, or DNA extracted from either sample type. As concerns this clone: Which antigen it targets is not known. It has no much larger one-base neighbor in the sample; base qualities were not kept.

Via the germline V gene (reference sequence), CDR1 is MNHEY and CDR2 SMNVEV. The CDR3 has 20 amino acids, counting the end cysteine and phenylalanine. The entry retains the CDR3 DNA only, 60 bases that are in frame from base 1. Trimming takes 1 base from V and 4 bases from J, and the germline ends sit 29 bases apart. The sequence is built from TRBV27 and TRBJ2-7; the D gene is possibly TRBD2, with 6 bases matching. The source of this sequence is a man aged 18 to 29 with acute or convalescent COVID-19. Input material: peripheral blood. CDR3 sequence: CASSLYLGGRPTTLGYEQYF. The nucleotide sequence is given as TGTGCCAGCAGTTTATATTTGGGGGGTCGGCCGACGACTCTCGGGTACGAGCAGTACTTC.